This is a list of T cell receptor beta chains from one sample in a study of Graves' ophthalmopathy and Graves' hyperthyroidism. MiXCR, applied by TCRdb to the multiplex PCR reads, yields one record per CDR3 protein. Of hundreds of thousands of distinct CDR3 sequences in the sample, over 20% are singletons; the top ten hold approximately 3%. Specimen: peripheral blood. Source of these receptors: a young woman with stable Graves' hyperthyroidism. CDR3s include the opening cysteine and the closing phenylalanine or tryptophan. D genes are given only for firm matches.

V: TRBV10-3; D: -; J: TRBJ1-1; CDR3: CAISEPMGNTEAFF
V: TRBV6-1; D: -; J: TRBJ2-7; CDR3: CASSETGTPSYEQYF
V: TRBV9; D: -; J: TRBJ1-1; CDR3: CASSVAEVDTEAFF
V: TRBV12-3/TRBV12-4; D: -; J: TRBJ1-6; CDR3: CASSPDSGYNSPLHF
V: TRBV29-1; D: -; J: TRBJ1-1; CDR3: CSVAGRRNTEAFF
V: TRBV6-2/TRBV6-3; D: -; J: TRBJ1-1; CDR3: CASSLQGEAFF
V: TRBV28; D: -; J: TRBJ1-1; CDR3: CASSHPRRMNTEAFF
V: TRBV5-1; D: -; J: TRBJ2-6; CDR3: CASSLSLSGANVLTF
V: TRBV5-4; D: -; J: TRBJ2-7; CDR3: CASSRWQGYEQYF
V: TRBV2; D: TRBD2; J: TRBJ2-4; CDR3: CASRETSGNAKNIKYF
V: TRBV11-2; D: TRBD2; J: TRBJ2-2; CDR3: CASSLDGGASYTGELFF
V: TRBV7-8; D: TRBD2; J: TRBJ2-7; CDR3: CASSLDVSGGLGYEQYF
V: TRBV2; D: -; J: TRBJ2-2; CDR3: CASRGPASVANTGELFF
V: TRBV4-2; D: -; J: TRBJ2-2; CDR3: CASSQDRLAVSGELFF
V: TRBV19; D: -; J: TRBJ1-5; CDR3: CASSRRGSGQPQHF
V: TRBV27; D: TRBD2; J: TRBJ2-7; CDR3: CASSLLAVLSYEQYF
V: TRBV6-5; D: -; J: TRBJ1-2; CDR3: CASSYSSGGGVNYGYTF
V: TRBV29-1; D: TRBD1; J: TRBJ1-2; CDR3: CSVDTPGQAAHGYTF
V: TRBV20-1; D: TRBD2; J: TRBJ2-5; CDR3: CSARRLAGRGETQYF
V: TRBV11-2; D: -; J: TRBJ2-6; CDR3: CASSLDNREGKVLTF
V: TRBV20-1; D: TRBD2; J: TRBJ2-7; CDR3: CSADIPGLATYEQYF
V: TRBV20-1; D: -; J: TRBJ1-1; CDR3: CSAREAGEDTEAFF
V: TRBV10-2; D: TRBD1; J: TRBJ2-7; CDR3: CASRTGTGDYEQYF
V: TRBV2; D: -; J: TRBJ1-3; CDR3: CASSDGAGNTIYF
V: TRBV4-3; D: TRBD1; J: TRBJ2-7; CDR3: CASTIPGQASYEQYF
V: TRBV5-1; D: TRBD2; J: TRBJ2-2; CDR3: CASTMTSYGELFF
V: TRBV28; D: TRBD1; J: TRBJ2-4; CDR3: CASSLTGGGKNIQYF
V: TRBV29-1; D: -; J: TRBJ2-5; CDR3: CSVEAGVQQETQYF
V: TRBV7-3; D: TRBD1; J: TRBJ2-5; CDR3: CASSLSRDRERGETQYF
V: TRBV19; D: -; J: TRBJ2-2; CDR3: CASTFLDRRNTGELFF
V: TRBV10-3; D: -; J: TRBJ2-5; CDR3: CASLQGFQETQYF
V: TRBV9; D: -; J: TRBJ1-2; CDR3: CASSVGGRNYGYTF
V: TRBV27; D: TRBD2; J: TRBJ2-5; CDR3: CASSVSGSYQETQYF
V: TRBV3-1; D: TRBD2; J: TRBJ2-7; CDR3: CASSQGLAAEQYF
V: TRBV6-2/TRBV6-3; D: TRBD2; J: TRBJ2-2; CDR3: CASSYSGGRAGGGLFF
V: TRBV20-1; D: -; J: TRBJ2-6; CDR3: CSARGFGANVLTF
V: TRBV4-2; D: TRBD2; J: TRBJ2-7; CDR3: CASSQEAGLVSYEQYF
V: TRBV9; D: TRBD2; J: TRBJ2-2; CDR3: CASSVAGGPDTGELFF
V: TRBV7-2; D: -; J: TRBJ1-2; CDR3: CASSRPPSDSYGYTF
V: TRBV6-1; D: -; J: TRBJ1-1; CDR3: CASSPGRFVTNTEAFF
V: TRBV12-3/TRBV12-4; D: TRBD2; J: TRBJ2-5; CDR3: CASSFGGGAIETQYF